These T cell receptor beta chains were read from a single sample in a study of CD8 T cells in ankylosing spondylitis. Each CDR3 protein gets one entry after TCRdb re-called the 5' RACE reads with MiXCR. The table shows almost 400,000 distinct CDR3 sequences, with 20% to 25% occurring only once. The sequencing sample was made of blood, either unsorted or a sorted T cell fraction (not recorded which). These receptor sequences come from a male donor with ankylosing spondylitis. The CDR3 runs from the conserved cysteine through the conserved F or W. The D gene is left open where the match is weak. Clone size appears in some rows only: once, few, many, or a class for an expanded clone.

J,D,V,size,CDR3,DNA
TRBJ2-7,.,TRBV6-5,.,CASSWIGRLSTDVYEQYF,TGTGCCAGCAGTTGGATAGGACGGTTATCTACTGACGTCTACGAGCAGTACTTC
TRBJ1-1,.,TRBV5-1,.,CASSSGAYTEAFF,TGCGCCAGCAGCTCCGGGGCGTACACTGAAGCTTTCTTT
TRBJ2-3,TRBD2,TRBV20-1,.,CSAGEAGGPTDTQYF,TGCAGTGCTGGTGAAGCGGGAGGGCCCACAGATACGCAGTATTTT
TRBJ2-3,.,TRBV3-1,.,CASSEGWRDTDTQYF,TGTGCCAGCAGCGAAGGGTGGCGGGACACAGATACGCAGTATTTT
TRBJ1-4,.,TRBV5-1,.,CASSFSGGPTNEKLFF,TGCGCCAGCAGCTTCTCGGGAGGTCCGACTAATGAAAAACTGTTTTTT
TRBJ2-2,.,TRBV7-8,few,CASSLMVTTNTGELFF,TGTGCCAGCAGCTTAATGGTGACAACGAACACCGGGGAGCTGTTTTTT
TRBJ1-5,TRBD1,TRBV27,.,CASRRSAGQGAQPQHF,TGTGCCAGCAGAAGGTCCGCGGGACAGGGGGCTCAGCCCCAGCATTTT
TRBJ2-3,.,TRBV5-1,few,CASSTGQWSDTQYF,TGCGCCAGCAGCACAGGACAGTGGTCAGATACGCAGTATTTT
TRBJ2-1,TRBD2,TRBV5-1,few,CASSWSGTEVEQFF,TGCGCCAGCAGCTGGAGCGGGACCGAGGTTGAGCAGTTCTTC
TRBJ2-1,TRBD2,TRBV5-1,many,CASSLEGRGRWNEQFF,TGCGCCAGCAGCTTGGAGGGTCGCGGGAGGTGGAATGAGCAGTTCTTC
TRBJ1-6,TRBD1,TRBV20-1,.,CSARRDRNSPLHF,TGCAGTGCTCGCCGGGACAGAAATTCACCCCTCCACTTT
TRBJ1-2,.,TRBV18,few,CASSVGLINYGYTF,TGTGCCAGCTCGGTTGGACTCATAAACTATGGCTACACCTTC
TRBJ2-7,TRBD1,TRBV12-3/TRBV12-4,.,CASTPNRGSDEQYF,TGTGCCAGCACCCCCAACAGGGGAAGCGACGAGCAGTACTTC
TRBJ1-5,.,TRBV12-3/TRBV12-4,.,CASSLAVLNQPQHF,TGTGCCAGCAGTTTAGCGGTTTTGAATCAGCCCCAGCATTTT
TRBJ2-7,.,TRBV9,.,CASSPQDSPTSEQYF,TGTGCCAGCAGCCCCCAGGACAGCCCGACCTCCGAGCAGTACTTC
TRBJ1-1,TRBD1,TRBV12-3/TRBV12-4,few,CASSPRDRAGEAFF,TGTGCCAGCAGTCCCCGGGACAGGGCCGGTGAAGCTTTCTTT
TRBJ2-1,TRBD1,TRBV15,.,CATSRGTGVSSYNEQFF,TGTGCCACCAGCAGAGGGACAGGAGTAAGCTCCTACAATGAGCAGTTCTTC
TRBJ2-1,.,TRBV28,few,CASGADSYNEQFF,TGTGCCTCCGGGGCTGACTCCTACAATGAGCAGTTCTTC
TRBJ2-1,TRBD2,TRBV20-1,many,CSATALRGLAGGDEQFF,TGCAGTGCTACAGCCTTACGGGGACTAGCGGGAGGGGATGAGCAGTTCTTC
TRBJ2-3,.,TRBV6-1,.,CASSEATGLTDTQYF,TGTGCCAGCAGTGAAGCTACGGGGCTCACAGATACGCAGTATTTT
TRBJ1-1,TRBD1,TRBV2,few,CASRDGQGATTEAFF,TGTGCCAGCAGGGACGGACAGGGGGCTACCACTGAAGCTTTCTTT
TRBJ1-1,.,TRBV5-1,.,CASSYRAGTEAFF,TGCGCCAGCAGCTACAGGGCGGGAACTGAAGCTTTCTTT
TRBJ2-1,TRBD1,TRBV4-1,.,CASSQGPDRGFFKDSYNEQFF,TGCGCCAGCAGCCAAGGTCCTGACAGGGGGTTTTTTAAGGACTCCTACAATGAGCAGTTCTTC
TRBJ1-1,.,TRBV12-3/TRBV12-4,.,CASSLRSAFEAFF,TGTGCCAGCAGTTTAAGGTCAGCATTTGAAGCTTTCTTT